The source of this T cell receptor (beta chain) is a study of cytomegalovirus exposure and HLA in healthy donors. Study findings and constraints: In a later analysis, specific HLA alleles were associated with 15,000 to 20,000 TCR beta sequences at a 0.05 false discovery rate. No immune exposure information besides CMV serostatus was available. The classifier was said to identify cytomegalovirus status with high specificity and sensitivity. In an earlier analysis, in 540 or so donors, most V segments appeared productive either ~87% or ~30% of the time.

Vbeta (60) and Jbeta (13) primers were used in the PCR. The assay was immunoSEQ multiplex PCR, and TCRdb's table has in-frame clones only and misses some. The table shows approximately 120,000 clones, with about 78% occurring only once. Note on this clone: Antigen specificity is unknown.

Germline CDR1 LGHNA, CDR2 YNFKEQ. CDR3 length: 14 amino acids. V lost 4 bases and J lost 5, with 14 bases in between. This sequence joins TRBV4-2 and TRBJ1-1; no firm D call. The sample consisted of PBMCs. The origin of this receptor is a middle-aged woman in good health and CMV-seropositive. The CDR3 loop reads CASSPSEGWTEAFF. As DNA, the CDR3 is TGTGCCAGCAGCCCATCGGAGGGATGGACTGAAGCTTTCTTT.